This T cell receptor beta chain derives from a study of blood T cell repertoires in COVID-19. About the research overall: Sources were T cells, B-cell-depleted T cells, or PBMCs; the material itself was cDNA or gDNA.

TCRdb keeps only in-frame clones here, not all; method: immunoSEQ multiplex PCR. The table includes fewer than 350,000 clones, roughly nine tenths detected once. Germline CDR1 and CDR2: SGHKS and YYEKEE (reference sequence). The CDR3 extends over 17 amino acids. V gave up 4 bases and J gave up 3 bases; unmatched junction bases: 12. The specimen sequenced was peripheral blood. This chain connects TRBV5-5 to TRBJ2-3, with TRBD2 matching 9 bases. The TCR was taken from a woman aged 25-40 years with COVID-19, enrolled during active disease. CDR3 bases: TGTGCCAGCAGCCCGGGCACCGGCGGGGGGGCGACAGATACGCAGTATTTT. This sequence encodes CASSPGTGGGATDTQYF.